The rows below give T cell receptor beta chains drawn from one sample of a study of shared clonotypes between healthy human individuals. Clones were sequenced by immunoSEQ multiplex PCR, and TCRdb holds only the in-frame ones, with some missing. The table lists about 650,000 clones, roughly 95% of them singletons. Sequenced material: naive CD8+ T cells sorted from blood. The origin of the receptors is a woman aged 30 to 39 in good health. Each CDR3 is given with its conserved first and last residue. D genes are given only for firm matches. For some rows the clone size is stated as once, few or many, or as a class when expanded; others skip it.

clone_size	j_call	v_call	d_call	cdr3_aa	cdr3_nt
NA	TRBJ2-3	TRBV14	TRBD2	CASSQDTSGDTQYF	TGTGCCAGCAGCCAAGATACTAGCGGAGATACGCAGTATTTT
NA	TRBJ2-1	TRBV21-1	NA	CASKAPSYNEQFF	TGTGCCAGCAAGGCCCCCTCCTACAATGAGCAGTTCTTC
NA	TRBJ2-1	TRBV2	NA	CASMTRNEQFF	TGTGCCAGCATGACTAGGAACGAGCAGTTCTTC
NA	TRBJ2-7	TRBV13	NA	CASSSARDLSYEQYF	TGTGCTAGCAGCAGCGCCCGGGACCTTTCGTACGAGCAGTACTTC
NA	TRBJ1-1	TRBV29-1	NA	CSVEWRSTNTEAFF	TGCAGCGTTGAATGGCGCAGTACGAACACTGAAGCTTTCTTT
few	TRBJ1-2	TRBV9	TRBD1	CASSGWDRANANYGYTF	TGTGCCAGCAGCGGGTGGGACAGAGCAAATGCTAACTATGGCTACACCTTC
NA	TRBJ2-3	TRBV4-2	NA	CASSSEGDTQYF	TGTGCCAGCAGCTCCGAAGGTGATACGCAGTATTTT
NA	TRBJ2-5	TRBV5-4	TRBD1	CASSHRGTGGLETQYF	TGTGCCAGCAGCCACCGTGGGACAGGGGGTTTAGAGACCCAGTACTTC
NA	TRBJ2-2	TRBV27	TRBD2	CASSTWTSGSPGELFF	TGTGCCAGCAGTACCTGGACTAGCGGGAGTCCCGGGGAGCTGTTTTTT
once	TRBJ2-1	TRBV28	NA	CASSCGLAVRCYSYNEQFF	TGTGCCAGCAGCTGTGGGCTGGCCGTCCGTTGTTATTCCTACAATGAGCAGTTCTTC
NA	TRBJ2-5	TRBV13	TRBD1	CASSGDRGEAEETQYF	TGTGCCAGCAGCGGAGACAGGGGAGAGGCTGAAGAGACCCAGTACTTC
NA	TRBJ2-7	TRBV5-6	TRBD2	CASALSGGLVEQYF	TGTGCCAGCGCCCTCAGCGGGGGCCTCGTCGAGCAGTACTTC
NA	TRBJ2-7	TRBV27	NA	CASSPDSSYEQYF	TGTGCCAGCAGTCCCGACAGTTCCTACGAGCAGTACTTC
NA	TRBJ1-4	TRBV7-9	TRBD1	CASSLGGEKLFF	TGTGCCAGCAGCCTAGGGGGCGAAAAACTGTTTTTT
NA	TRBJ2-3	TRBV28	TRBD1	CASTPPGQGETDTQYF	TGTGCCAGCACCCCCCCGGGACAGGGAGAGACAGATACGCAGTATTTT
NA	TRBJ2-7	TRBV7-9	NA	CASTSDSTLGQYF	TGTGCCAGCACGTCAGACTCCACCCTCGGGCAGTACTTC
NA	TRBJ2-1	TRBV27	TRBD2	CASSHPGSGSNEQFF	TGTGCCAGCAGTCACCCGGGTAGCGGGAGTAATGAGCAGTTCTTC
NA	TRBJ1-2	TRBV6-5	TRBD1	CASSYSGQHNYGYTF	TGTGCCAGCAGTTACTCGGGACAGCATAACTATGGCTACACCTTC
NA	TRBJ2-7	TRBV19	NA	CASSILFADSPSSYEQYF	TGTGCCAGTAGTATCCTATTCGCGGACAGTCCGAGCTCCTACGAGCAGTACTTC
NA	TRBJ2-3	TRBV28	NA	CASNFGTDTQYF	TGTGCCAGCAACTTTGGGACAGATACGCAGTATTTT
NA	TRBJ2-5	TRBV11-2	TRBD2	CASRADPREGPYLQETQYF	TGTGCCAGCAGAGCAGACCCCCGGGAGGGCCCCTACCTCCAAGAGACCCAGTACTTC
NA	TRBJ1-5	TRBV28	NA	CASSLAGNQPQHF	TGTGCCAGCAGTTTAGCAGGGAATCAGCCCCAGCATTTT
NA	TRBJ1-1	TRBV28	NA	CASSLWRDTLNTEAFF	TGTGCCAGCAGTTTATGGAGGGATACGCTGAACACTGAAGCTTTCTTT
NA	TRBJ1-4	TRBV6-6	NA	CASSYVGPTSGEKLFF	TGTGCCAGCAGTTACGTGGGGCCGACATCTGGCGAAAAACTGTTTTTT
NA	TRBJ1-1	TRBV11-2	NA	CASSLEGDTEAFF	TGTGCCAGCAGCTTGGAAGGAGATACTGAAGCTTTCTTT
NA	TRBJ1-1	TRBV27	TRBD1	CASRLGQGSTEAFF	TGTGCCAGCAGGCTGGGACAGGGGAGCACTGAAGCTTTCTTT
NA	TRBJ2-5	TRBV27	NA	CASSFHLTSQETQYF	TGTGCCAGCAGTTTTCACCTGACTAGCCAAGAGACCCAGTACTTC